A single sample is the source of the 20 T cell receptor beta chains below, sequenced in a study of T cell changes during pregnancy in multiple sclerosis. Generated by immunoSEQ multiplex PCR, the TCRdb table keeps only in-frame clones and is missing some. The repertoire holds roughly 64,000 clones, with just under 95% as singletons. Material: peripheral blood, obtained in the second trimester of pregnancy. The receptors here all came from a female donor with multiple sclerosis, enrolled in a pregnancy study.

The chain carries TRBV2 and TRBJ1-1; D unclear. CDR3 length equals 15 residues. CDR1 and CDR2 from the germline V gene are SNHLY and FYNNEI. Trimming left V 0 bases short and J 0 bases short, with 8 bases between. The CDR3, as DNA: TGTGCCAGCAGTGAAGCGCCTGGCTTGAACACTGAAGCTTTCTTT. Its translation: CASSEAPGLNTEAFF.

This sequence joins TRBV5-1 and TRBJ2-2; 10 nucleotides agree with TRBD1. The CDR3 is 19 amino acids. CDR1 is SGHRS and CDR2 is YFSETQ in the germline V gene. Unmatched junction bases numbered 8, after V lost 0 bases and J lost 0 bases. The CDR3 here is CASSLAGQGGPTNTGELFF. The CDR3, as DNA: TGCGCCAGCAGCTTGGCCGGACAGGGGGGACCAACGAACACCGGGGAGCTGTTTTTT.

CDR3 sequence: CASSLVLYGYTF. The DNA of the CDR3 is TGTGCCAGCAGCTTAGTCCTCTATGGCTACACCTTC. V is TRBV7-2 and J is TRBJ1-2; D call uncertain. Germline-derived CDR1 and CDR2 are SGHTA and FQGNSA. This CDR3 has 12 amino acids. V lost 1 base to trimming and J lost 4 bases, with 4 bases between them.

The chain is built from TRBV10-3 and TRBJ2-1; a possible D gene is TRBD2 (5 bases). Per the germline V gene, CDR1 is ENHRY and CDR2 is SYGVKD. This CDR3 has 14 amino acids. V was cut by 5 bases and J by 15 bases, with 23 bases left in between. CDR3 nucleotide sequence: TGTGCCATCAGTCAAAATTCCCAGAGAGCGGCCGTGTTCTTC. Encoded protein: CAISQNSQRAAVFF.

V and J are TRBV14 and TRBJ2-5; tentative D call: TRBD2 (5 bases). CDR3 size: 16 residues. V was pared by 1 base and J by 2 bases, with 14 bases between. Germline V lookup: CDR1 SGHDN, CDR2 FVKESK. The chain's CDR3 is CASSQGKTGGQETQYF. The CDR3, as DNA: TGTGCCAGCAGCCAAGGAAAAACTGGCGGGCAAGAGACCCAGTACTTC.

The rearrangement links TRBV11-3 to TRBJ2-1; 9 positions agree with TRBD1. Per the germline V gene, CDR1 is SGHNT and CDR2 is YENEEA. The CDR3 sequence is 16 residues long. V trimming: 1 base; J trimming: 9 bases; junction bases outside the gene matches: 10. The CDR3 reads CASSLGDREGRGEQFF. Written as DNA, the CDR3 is TGTGCCAGCAGCTTAGGGGACAGGGAGGGTAGGGGTGAGCAGTTCTTC.

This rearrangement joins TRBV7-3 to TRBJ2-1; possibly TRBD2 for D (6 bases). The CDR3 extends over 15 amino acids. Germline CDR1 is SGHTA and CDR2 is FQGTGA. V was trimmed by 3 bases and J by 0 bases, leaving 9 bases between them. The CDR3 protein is CASSLDGSSYNEQFF. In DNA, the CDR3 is TGTGCCAGCAGCTTGGACGGGAGCTCCTACAATGAGCAGTTCTTC.

CDR3 sequence (DNA): TGTGCCAGCAGTGATCTCAGGGGACAGAACTATAGAGAGACCCAGTACTTC. Residues: CASSDLRGQNYRETQYF. V usage is TRBV2 and J usage is TRBJ2-5; 7 bases agree with TRBD1. This CDR3 is 17 amino acids long. Per germline, CDR1 SNHLY and CDR2 FYNNEI. The J segment lost 4 bases and the V segment lost 3 bases, leaving 14 bases of the junction unmatched.

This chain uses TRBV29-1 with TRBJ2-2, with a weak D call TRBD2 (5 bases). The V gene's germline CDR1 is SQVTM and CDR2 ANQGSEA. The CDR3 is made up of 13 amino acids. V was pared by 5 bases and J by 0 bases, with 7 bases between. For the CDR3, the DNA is TGCAGCGTTCCGGGATCGAACACCGGGGAGCTGTTTTTT. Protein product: CSVPGSNTGELFF.

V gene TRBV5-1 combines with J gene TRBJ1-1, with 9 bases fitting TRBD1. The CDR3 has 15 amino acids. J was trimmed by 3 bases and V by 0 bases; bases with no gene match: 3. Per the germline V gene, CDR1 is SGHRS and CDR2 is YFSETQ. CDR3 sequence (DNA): TGCGCCAGCAGCTTGGGGGGACAGGGTTACACTGAAGCTTTCTTT. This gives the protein CASSLGGQGYTEAFF. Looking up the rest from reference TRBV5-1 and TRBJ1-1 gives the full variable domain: KAGVTQTPRYLIKTRGQQVTLSCSPISGHRSVSWYQQTPGQGLQFLFEYFSETQRNKGNFPGRFSGRQFSNSRSEMNVSTLELGDSALYLCASSLGGQGYTEAFFGQGTRLTVV.

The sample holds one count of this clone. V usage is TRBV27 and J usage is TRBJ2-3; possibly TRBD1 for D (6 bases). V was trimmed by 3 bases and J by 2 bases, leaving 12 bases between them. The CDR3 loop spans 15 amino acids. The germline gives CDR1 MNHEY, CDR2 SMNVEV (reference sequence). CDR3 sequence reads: CASSFGRGVTDTQYF. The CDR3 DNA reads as TGTGCCAGCAGTTTTGGCAGGGGAGTCACAGATACGCAGTATTTT.

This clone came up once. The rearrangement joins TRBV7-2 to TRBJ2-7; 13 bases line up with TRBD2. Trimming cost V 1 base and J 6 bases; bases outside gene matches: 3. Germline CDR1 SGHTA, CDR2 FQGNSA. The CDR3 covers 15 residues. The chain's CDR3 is CASSLGLAGGSEQYF. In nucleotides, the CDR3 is TGTGCCAGCAGCTTAGGACTAGCGGGAGGATCCGAGCAGTACTTC.

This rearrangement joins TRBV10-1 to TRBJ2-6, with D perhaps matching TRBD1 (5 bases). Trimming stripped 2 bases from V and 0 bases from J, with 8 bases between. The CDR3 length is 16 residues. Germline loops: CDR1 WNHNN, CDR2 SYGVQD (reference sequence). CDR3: CASSENRPSGANVLTF. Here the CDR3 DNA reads TGCGCCAGCAGTGAGAACAGGCCCTCTGGGGCCAACGTCCTGACTTTC.

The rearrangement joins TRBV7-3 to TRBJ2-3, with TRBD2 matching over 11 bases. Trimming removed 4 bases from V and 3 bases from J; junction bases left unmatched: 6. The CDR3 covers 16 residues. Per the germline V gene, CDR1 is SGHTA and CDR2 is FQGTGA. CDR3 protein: CASSSGLAGSTDTQYF. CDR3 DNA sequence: TGTGCCAGCAGCTCCGGACTAGCGGGCTCTACAGATACGCAGTATTTT.

CDR3 in DNA: TGTGCCAGCAGCCTTCCCGGGACAGGAGGGATCGGCTACACCTTC. Translation: CASSLPGTGGIGYTF. V usage is TRBV16 and J usage is TRBJ1-2; 8 bases map to TRBD1. The germline V gene has CDR1 KGHSY and CDR2 FQNENV. CDR3 size: 15 residues. V was clipped by 4 bases and J by 8 bases; unmatched bases: 12.

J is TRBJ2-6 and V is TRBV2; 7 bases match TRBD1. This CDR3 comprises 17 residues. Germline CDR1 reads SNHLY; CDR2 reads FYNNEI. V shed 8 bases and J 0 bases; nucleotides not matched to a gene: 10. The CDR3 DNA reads TGTGCCAGCGCGACCGGACAGGTGATCTCTGGGGCCAACGTCCTGACTTTC. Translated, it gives CASATGQVISGANVLTF.

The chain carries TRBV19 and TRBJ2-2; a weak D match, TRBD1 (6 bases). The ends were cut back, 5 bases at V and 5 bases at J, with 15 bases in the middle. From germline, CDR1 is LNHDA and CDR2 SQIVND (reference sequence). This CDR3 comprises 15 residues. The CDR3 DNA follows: TGTGCCAGTAGTCCCCACAGGGTGGTTACCGGGGAGCTGTTTTTT. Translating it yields CASSPHRVVTGELFF.

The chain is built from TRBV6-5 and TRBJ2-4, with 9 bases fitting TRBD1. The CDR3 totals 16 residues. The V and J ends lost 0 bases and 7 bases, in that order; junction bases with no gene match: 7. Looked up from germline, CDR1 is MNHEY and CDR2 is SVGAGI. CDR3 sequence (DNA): TGTGCCAGCAGTTACTCCGTGGGACAGGGTTTGAACATTCAGTACTTC. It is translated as CASSYSVGQGLNIQYF.

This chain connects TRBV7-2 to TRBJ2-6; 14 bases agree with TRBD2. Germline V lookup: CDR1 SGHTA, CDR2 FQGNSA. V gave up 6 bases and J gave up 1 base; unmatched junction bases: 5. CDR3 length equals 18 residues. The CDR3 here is CASRPGLAGVSGANVLTF. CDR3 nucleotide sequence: TGTGCCAGCAGGCCGGGACTAGCGGGAGTTTCTGGGGCCAACGTCCTGACTTTC.

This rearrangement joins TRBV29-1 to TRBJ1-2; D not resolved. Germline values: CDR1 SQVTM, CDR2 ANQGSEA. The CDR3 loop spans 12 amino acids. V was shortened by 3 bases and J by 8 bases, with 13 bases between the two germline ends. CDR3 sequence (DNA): TGCAGCGTTGATGACCTACCGAGGGGCTACACCTTC. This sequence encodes CSVDDLPRGYTF.